Listed here are 4 T cell receptor beta chains from one sample, sequenced in a study of regulatory T cells in long-lasting Graves disease. CDR3-region Arm-PCR and iRepertoire HTBI primers produced the TCR beta libraries. In TCRdb, the multiplex PCR reads were re-called with MiXCR into one record per CDR3 protein. The table includes hundreds of thousands of distinct CDR3 sequences, about a sixth detected once. Time point reported: newly diagnosed GD, antithyroid drugs for less than 3 months. Following extraction of RNA from PBMCs, that RNA was used to make the TCR library. This sample was also put to use in a study of T cells in Graves' hyperthyroidism and ophthalmopathy.

The sample consisted of peripheral blood mononuclear cells (PBMCs), taken at new diagnosis, from a patient treated with antithyroid drugs. The receptors shown here come from a woman in her 30s with Graves disease.

The table lists this clonotype with many counts. The V and J genes are TRBV18 and TRBJ1-5, with D unresolved. The V end lost 2 bases, the J end lost 7 bases, and 9 bases lay between the germline ends. The CDR3 loop spans 13 amino acids. Germline values: CDR1 KGHSH, CDR2 LQKENI. The CDR3, as DNA: TGTGCCAGCTCACCAGGGTTGGACCAGCCCCAGCATTTT. Protein: CASSPGLDQPQHF.

This clonotype has ten or more counts. The chain uses TRBV2 and TRBJ1-2, with TRBD1 identical over 9 bases. The CDR3 has 12 residues. V gave up 8 bases and J gave up 3 bases; unmatched junction bases: 1. Germline V gene data show CDR1 as SNHLY and CDR2 as FYNNEI. CDR3 in DNA: TGTGCCAGCGACAGGGGGGACTATGGCTACACCTTC. This translates into CASDRGDYGYTF. Variable domain in full (rest from reference TRBV2 and TRBJ1-2): EPEVTQTPSHQVTQMGQEVILRCVPISNHLYFYWYRQILGQKVEFLVSFYNNEISEKSEIFDDQFSVERPDGSNFTLKIRSTKLEDSAMYFCASDRGDYGYTFGSGTRLTVV.

This clonotype was seen a handful of times. The chain combines TRBV4-2 with TRBJ2-2; D possibly matches TRBD1 or TRBD2 (5 bases each). Deletions cut 4 bases from V and 6 bases from J, with 12 bases between. There are 14 residues in the CDR3. Germline CDR1 LGHNA, CDR2 YNFKEQ. CDR3: CASSRSGTPGELFF. Here the CDR3 DNA reads TGTGCCAGCAGCCGTTCGGGGACCCCCGGGGAGCTGTTTTTT.

CDR3 in DNA: TGTGCCAGCAGCCAGGGGGGAACTAATGAAAAACTGTTTTTT. Translated, it gives CASSQGGTNEKLFF. This chain joins TRBV7-9 and TRBJ1-4, with 7 bases that match TRBD1. The V gene's germline CDR1 is SEHNR and CDR2 FQNEAQ (reference sequence). The CDR3 has 14 residues. V shed 5 bases and J 1 base; nucleotides not matched to a gene: 1.